These T cell receptor beta chains were read from a single sample in a study of blood T cell repertoires in COVID-19. TCRdb's table, derived via immunoSEQ multiplex PCR, lists solely in-frame clones and lacks some. The data contain about 72,000 clones, about 89% of them singletons. Sample: peripheral blood. These receptors all stem from a woman in her sixties or seventies with acute or convalescent COVID-19. The CDR3 runs from the conserved cysteine through the conserved F or W. D genes are given only for firm matches. Size values are once, few and many counts, or a class for expanded clones, and some rows have none.

>TRBJ2-2|-|TRBD2|TRBV6-5
TGTGCCAGCGAAAGACGGGAGGGCGGGGAGCTGTTTTTT
CASERREGGELFF
>TRBJ2-3|-|TRBD1|TRBV3-1/TRBV3-2
TGTGCCAGCAGCCTAACAGGGGGCGAGATAGCAGATACGCAGTATTTT
CASSLTGGEIADTQYF
>TRBJ2-5|-|TRBD2|TRBV3-1/TRBV3-2
TGTGCCAGCAGCCAAGCTCCATTGGGACTAGCGGGGTACCAAGAGACCCAGTACTTC
CASSQAPLGLAGYQETQYF
>TRBJ2-2|-|TRBD1|TRBV6-5
TGTGCCAGCAAGAAGGACAGGGTGGGCACCGGGGAGCTGTTTTTT
CASKKDRVGTGELFF
>TRBJ2-3|once|-|TRBV18
TGTGCCAGCTCACCGGGGCAGAGAACAGATACGCAGTATTTT
CASSPGQRTDTQYF
>TRBJ2-7|once|-|TRBV30
TGTGCCGGATATCCCGACTTCCGACTGTGGTACGAGCAGTACTTC
CAGYPDFRLWYEQYF
>TRBJ2-1|-|TRBD2|TRBV3-1/TRBV3-2
TGTGCCAGCAGCCAAGGGGCGCGGGGGAGCTCCTACAATGAGCAGTTCTTC
CASSQGARGSSYNEQFF
>TRBJ1-2|once|-|TRBV30
TGTGCCTGGAGTGTAGTGTCAGGGTATGGCTACACCTTC
CAWSVVSGYGYTF
>TRBJ1-4|-|-|TRBV25-1
TGTGCCAGCAAGGGGCCAAATGAAAAACTGTTTTTT
CASKGPNEKLFF
>TRBJ2-7|-|-|TRBV11-1
TGTGCCAGCAGCTTACGGGCAGGGATGAACGAGCAGTACTTC
CASSLRAGMNEQYF
>TRBJ1-6|-|TRBD1|TRBV19
TGTGCCAGTAGTTCCGGGACAGGGGATAATTCACCCCTCCACTTT
CASSSGTGDNSPLHF
>TRBJ1-2|-|TRBD1|TRBV27
TGTGCCAGCAGTCCGGACAGGACTGGATATGGCTACACCTTC
CASSPDRTGYGYTF
>TRBJ1-6|-|-|TRBV5-1
TGCGCCAGCAGCTTGGGCGGACAGAATAATTCACCCCTCCACTTT
CASSLGGQNNSPLHF
>TRBJ2-6|-|TRBD1|TRBV24-1
TGTGCCACCAGTGATCCCGGACAGGGGTATGGGGCCAACGTCCTGACTTTC
CATSDPGQGYGANVLTF
>TRBJ2-6|-|TRBD2|TRBV4-1
TGCGCCAGCAGCCAAGGACTAGCGGGGGGCTTCTCTGGGGCCAACGTCCTGACTTTC
CASSQGLAGGFSGANVLTF
>TRBJ1-1|once|-|TRBV5-1
TGCGCCAGCAGCTTCTCCAACACTGAAGCTTTCTTT
CASSFSNTEAFF
>TRBJ2-2|-|TRBD1|TRBV24-1
TGTGCCACCAGTGATTTCGAAGGACAGGGCTATTATGCCGGGGAGCTGTTTTTT
CATSDFEGQGYYAGELFF
>TRBJ1-4|once|-|TRBV27
TGTGCCAGCAGTTTAACCCGCCGATTAGATGAAAAACTGTTTTTT
CASSLTRRLDEKLFF
>TRBJ1-1|-|-|TRBV3-1/TRBV3-2
TGTGCCAGCAGCCAAGGGGTAATACAGGGCTCTGAAGCTTTCTTT
CASSQGVIQGSEAFF
>TRBJ1-1|-|TRBD1|TRBV11-2
TGTGCCAGCACCCTACTGGGGGGACAGGGTTCAACTGAAGCTTTCTTT
CASTLLGGQGSTEAFF
>TRBJ2-3|-|TRBD2|TRBV28
TGTGCCAGTAGAATAGCGGGGAAAGATACGCAGTATTTT
CASRIAGKDTQYF
>TRBJ1-2|-|TRBD1|TRBV27
TGTGCCAGCAGGGGGGACAGCTCCTATGGCTACACCTTC
CASRGDSSYGYTF
>TRBJ1-6|-|-|TRBV5-6
TGTGCCAGCAGCTCAAGGGGCAGGCAACCCCTCCACTTT
CASSSRGRQPLHF
>TRBJ1-2|-|TRBD1|TRBV5-8
TGTGCCAGCAGCTCTCGTTGGAGACAGGGAAACTATGGCTACACCTTC
CASSSRWRQGNYGYTF
>TRBJ2-2|-|-|TRBV5-4
TGTGCCAGCAGCTTGGATCTAGCGCGGAACACCGGGGAGCTGTTTTTT
CASSLDLARNTGELFF
>TRBJ1-2|-|-|TRBV7-9
TGTGCCAGCAGCCCAACCCTACAGGGTCTTGCCTATGGCTACACCTTC
CASSPTLQGLAYGYTF
>TRBJ2-5|-|TRBD2|TRBV7-7
TGTGCCAGCAGTACAGGACTAGCGGGGGTAGAGACCCAGTACTTC
CASSTGLAGVETQYF
>TRBJ2-3|-|-|TRBV19
TGTGCCAGTAGTATGTCCGGGGTGAATCTAGATACGCAGTATTTT
CASSMSGVNLDTQYF
>TRBJ2-5|-|TRBD2|TRBV3-1/TRBV3-2
TGTGCCAGCAGCCAACCCCTCGGCGGGGGGGCACAAGAGACCCAGTACTTC
CASSQPLGGGAQETQYF
>TRBJ1-1|once|TRBD1|TRBV6-2/TRBV6-3
TGTGCCAGCAGTGAGGGACAGGGGAGGGCTGAAGCTTTCTTT
CASSEGQGRAEAFF
>TRBJ2-7|once|-|TRBV6-1
TGTGCCAGCAGTGAATCGGGATCCTACGAGCAGTACTTC
CASSESGSYEQYF
>TRBJ1-2|few|-|TRBV10-1
TGCGCCAGCATTACGAGGGTTGCTAACTATGGCTACACCTTC
CASITRVANYGYTF
>TRBJ2-3|-|-|TRBV20-1
TGCAGTGCCAATAACCGGGATACGCAGTATTTT
CSANNRDTQYF
>TRBJ2-7|-|-|TRBV5-1
TGCGCCAGCAGCTTGTACAGCCACTACGAGCAGTACTTC
CASSLYSHYEQYF
>TRBJ1-6|-|-|TRBV9
TGTGCCAGCAGCGTAGGGGAGAGCTCCTATAATTCACCCCTCCACTTT
CASSVGESSYNSPLHF
>TRBJ2-5|-|TRBD2|TRBV5-1
TGCGCCAGCAGCCGGACTAGCTCGAGCGAGACCCAGTACTTC
CASSRTSSSETQYF
>TRBJ1-1|-|-|TRBV6-5
TGTGCCAGCACCGAGGGGGGGACTGAAGCTTTCTTT
CASTEGGTEAFF
>TRBJ2-2|-|TRBD1|TRBV9
TGTGCCAGCAGCGTAGGGACAGGGGGCGACACCGGGGAGCTGTTTTTT
CASSVGTGGDTGELFF
>TRBJ2-5|-|TRBD2|TRBV3-1/TRBV3-2
TGTGCCAGCAGCCAAGATCTTCTAGCGGGGAGGGTGACCCAGTACTTC
CASSQDLLAGRVTQYF
>TRBJ2-5|-|TRBD2|TRBV11-2
TGTGCCAGCAGCTTAGCACCAGCGGGGGGTTCTGGGGAGACCCAGTACTTC
CASSLAPAGGSGETQYF
>TRBJ1-6|-|TRBD1|TRBV19
TGTGCCAGCCAAAAAGAGGGGGCTAGGGCCCTCCACTTT
CASQKEGARALHF
>TRBJ2-6|few|-|TRBV5-1
TGCGCCAGTAGACTCTCTGGGGCCAACGTCCTGACTTTC
CASRLSGANVLTF
>TRBJ1-1|-|-|TRBV5-6
TGTGCCAGCAGCTTGGGGGGGCCCCCTGAAGCTTTCTTT
CASSLGGPPEAFF
>TRBJ2-5|-|-|TRBV3-1/TRBV3-2
TGTGCCAGCAGCCAAGCCGGAGAGACCCAGTACTTC
CASSQAGETQYF
>TRBJ2-1|-|TRBD2|TRBV30
TGTGCTATGAAGCGGGGAAGGGACAATGAGCAGTTCTTC
CAMKRGRDNEQFF
>TRBJ2-2|-|TRBD1|TRBV7-2
TGTGCCAGCAGCTTAGGCGGACAGGGTGCCGGGGAGCTGTTTTTT
CASSLGGQGAGELFF
>TRBJ2-3|-|-|TRBV6-5
TGTGCCAGCACCGGACACCCAACAGATACGCAGTATTTT
CASTGHPTDTQYF
>TRBJ1-2|few|-|TRBV7-9
TGTGCCAGCAGCTGGAGGGAAGCATCTAACTATGGCTACACCTTC
CASSWREASNYGYTF
>TRBJ1-2|-|TRBD1|TRBV27
TGTGCCAGCACTAATTTTGAAACCGGGACAGGGGCTTATGGCTACACCTTC
CASTNFETGTGAYGYTF
>TRBJ2-3|-|-|TRBV5-1
TGCGCCAGCAGCTTGGACCTCGGGGGAATCACTAGCACAGATACGCAGTATTTT
CASSLDLGGITSTDTQYF
>TRBJ1-6|-|-|TRBV21-1
TGTGCCAGCAGCCCGACAGGATATAATTCACCCCTCCACTTT
CASSPTGYNSPLHF